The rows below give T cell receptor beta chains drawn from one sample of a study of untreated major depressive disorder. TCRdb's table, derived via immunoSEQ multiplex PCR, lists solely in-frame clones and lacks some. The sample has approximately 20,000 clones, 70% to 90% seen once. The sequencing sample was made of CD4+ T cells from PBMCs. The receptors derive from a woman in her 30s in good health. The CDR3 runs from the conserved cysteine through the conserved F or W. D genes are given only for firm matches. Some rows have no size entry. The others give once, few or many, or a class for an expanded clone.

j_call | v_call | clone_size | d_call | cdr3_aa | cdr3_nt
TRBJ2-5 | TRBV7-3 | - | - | CASSSQDGGPETQYF | TGTGCCAGCAGCTCCCAAGACGGGGGACCAGAGACCCAGTACTTC
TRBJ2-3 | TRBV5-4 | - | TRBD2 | CASSYPGLAGVADTQYF | TGTGCCAGCAGCTATCCCGGACTAGCGGGAGTGGCAGATACGCAGTATTTT
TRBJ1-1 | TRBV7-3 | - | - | CASSAAVVTEAFF | TGTGCCAGCAGCGCGGCGGTGGTCACTGAAGCTTTCTTT
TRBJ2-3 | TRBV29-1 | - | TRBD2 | CSVVGLERFTDTQYF | TGCAGCGTTGTAGGACTAGAAAGGTTCACAGATACGCAGTATTTT
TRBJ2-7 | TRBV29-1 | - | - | CSVAKGTYEQYF | TGCAGCGTCGCGAAGGGAACCTACGAGCAGTACTTC
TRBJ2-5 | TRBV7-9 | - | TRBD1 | CASSWGQGPQETQYF | TGTGCCAGCAGCTGGGGACAGGGTCCTCAAGAGACCCAGTACTTC
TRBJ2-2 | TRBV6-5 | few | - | CASSLSSQGELFF | TGTGCCAGCAGTTTAAGCAGCCAAGGGGAGCTGTTTTTT
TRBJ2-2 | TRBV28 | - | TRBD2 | CASSLAGGSTGELFF | TGTGCCAGCAGCCTAGCGGGAGGGAGCACCGGGGAGCTGTTTTTT
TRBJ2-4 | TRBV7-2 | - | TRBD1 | CASSRDRGDGIQYF | TGTGCCAGCAGTCGGGACAGGGGAGACGGCATTCAGTACTTC
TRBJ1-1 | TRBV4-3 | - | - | CASSQHTNTEAFF | TGCGCCAGCAGCCAACACACGAACACTGAAGCTTTCTTT
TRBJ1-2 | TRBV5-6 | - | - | CASSLAIGGLYGYTF | TGTGCCAGCAGCTTGGCCATCGGGGGGCTCTATGGCTACACCTTC
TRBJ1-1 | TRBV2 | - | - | CASRDLGANTEAFF | TGTGCCAGCAGAGATTTGGGGGCGAACACTGAAGCTTTCTTT
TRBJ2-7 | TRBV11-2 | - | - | CASSRSYEQYF | TGTGCCAGCAGCCGCTCCTACGAGCAGTACTTC
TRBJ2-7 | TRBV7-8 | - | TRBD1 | CASSHSLQGAGHEQYF | TGTGCCAGCAGCCATTCATTACAGGGGGCGGGCCACGAGCAGTACTTC
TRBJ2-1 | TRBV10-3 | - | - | CAISESENEQFF | TGTGCCATCAGTGAAAGCGAAAATGAGCAGTTCTTC
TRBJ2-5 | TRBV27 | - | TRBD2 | CASSFVAGGPQETQYF | TGTGCCAGCAGTTTTGTAGCGGGAGGGCCCCAAGAGACCCAGTACTTC
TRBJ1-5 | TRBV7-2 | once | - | CASSRSGIGQPQHF | TGTGCCAGCAGCCGTTCAGGGATAGGTCAGCCCCAGCATTTT
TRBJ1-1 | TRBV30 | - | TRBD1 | CAWSVAGGGTEAFF | TGTGCCTGGAGTGTTGCAGGGGGCGGAACTGAAGCTTTCTTT
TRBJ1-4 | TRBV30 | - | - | CAWFKQGNEKLFF | TGTGCCTGGTTTAAGCAGGGTAATGAAAAACTGTTTTTT
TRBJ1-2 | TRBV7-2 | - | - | CASSLPPSHGYTF | TGTGCCAGCAGCTTACCACCTTCCCATGGCTACACCTTC
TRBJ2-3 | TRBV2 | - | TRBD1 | CASSGTVSTDTQYF | TGTGCCAGCAGCGGGACAGTTAGCACAGATACGCAGTATTTT
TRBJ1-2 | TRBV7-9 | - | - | CASSLVPETHGYTF | TGTGCCAGCAGCTTAGTCCCAGAGACGCATGGCTACACCTTC
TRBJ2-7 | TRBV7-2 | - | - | CASSLVTGSNSYEQYF | TGTGCCAGCAGCTTAGTGACCGGTTCAAACTCCTACGAGCAGTACTTC
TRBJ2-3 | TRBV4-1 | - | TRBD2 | CASSQEGAGGPDTQYF | TGCGCCAGCAGCCAAGAAGGAGCGGGAGGGCCAGATACGCAGTATTTT
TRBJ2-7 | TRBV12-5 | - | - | CASGVGPRTYEQYF | TGTGCTAGTGGTGTGGGACCGAGGACCTACGAGCAGTACTTC
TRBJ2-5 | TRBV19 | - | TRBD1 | CASSTGTGEGETQYF | TGTGCCAGTAGTACCGGGACAGGGGAAGGGGAGACCCAGTACTTC